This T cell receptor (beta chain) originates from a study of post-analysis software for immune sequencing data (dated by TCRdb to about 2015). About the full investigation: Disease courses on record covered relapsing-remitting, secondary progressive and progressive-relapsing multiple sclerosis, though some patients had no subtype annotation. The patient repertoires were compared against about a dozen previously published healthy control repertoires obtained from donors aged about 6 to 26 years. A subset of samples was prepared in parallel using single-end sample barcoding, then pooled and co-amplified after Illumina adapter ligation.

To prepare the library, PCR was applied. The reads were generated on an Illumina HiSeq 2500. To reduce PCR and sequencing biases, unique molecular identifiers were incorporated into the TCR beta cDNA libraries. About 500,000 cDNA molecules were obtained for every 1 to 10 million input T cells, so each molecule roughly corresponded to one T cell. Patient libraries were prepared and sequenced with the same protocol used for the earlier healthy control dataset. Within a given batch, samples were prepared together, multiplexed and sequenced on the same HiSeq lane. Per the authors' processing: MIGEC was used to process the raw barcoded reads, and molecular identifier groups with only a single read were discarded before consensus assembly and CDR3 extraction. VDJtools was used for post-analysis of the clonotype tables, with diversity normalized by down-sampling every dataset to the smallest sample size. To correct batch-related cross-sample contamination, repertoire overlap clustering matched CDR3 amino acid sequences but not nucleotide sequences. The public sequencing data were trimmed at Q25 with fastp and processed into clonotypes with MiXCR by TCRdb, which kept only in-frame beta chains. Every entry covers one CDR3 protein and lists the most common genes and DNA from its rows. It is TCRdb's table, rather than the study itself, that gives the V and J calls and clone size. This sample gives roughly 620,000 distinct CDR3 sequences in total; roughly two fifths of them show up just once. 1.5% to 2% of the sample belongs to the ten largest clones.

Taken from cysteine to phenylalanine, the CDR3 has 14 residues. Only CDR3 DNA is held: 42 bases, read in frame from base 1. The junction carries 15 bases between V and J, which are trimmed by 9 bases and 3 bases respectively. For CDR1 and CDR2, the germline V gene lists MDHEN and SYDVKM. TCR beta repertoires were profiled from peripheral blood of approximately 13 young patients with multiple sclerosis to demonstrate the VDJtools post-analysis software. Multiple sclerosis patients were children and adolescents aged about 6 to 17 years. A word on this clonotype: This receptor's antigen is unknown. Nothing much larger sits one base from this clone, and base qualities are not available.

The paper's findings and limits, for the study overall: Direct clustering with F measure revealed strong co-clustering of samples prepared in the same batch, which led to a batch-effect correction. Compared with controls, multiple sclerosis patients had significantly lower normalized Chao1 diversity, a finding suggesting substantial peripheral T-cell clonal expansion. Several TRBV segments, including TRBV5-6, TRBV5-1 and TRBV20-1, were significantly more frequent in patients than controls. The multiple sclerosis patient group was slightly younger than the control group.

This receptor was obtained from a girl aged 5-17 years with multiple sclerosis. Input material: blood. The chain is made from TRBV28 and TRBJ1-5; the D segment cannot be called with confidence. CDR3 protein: CASSRGRINQPQHF. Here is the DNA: TGTGCCAGTTCCCGAGGACGGATCAATCAGCCCCAGCATTTT.